The entry below gives a single T cell receptor (beta chain) sequence along with its context. This specimen comes from a study of shared clonotypes between healthy human individuals. Germline V lookup: CDR1 WNHNN, CDR2 SYGVQD (reference sequence). The CDR3 loop spans 10 amino acids. Trimming took off 6 bases at V and 7 bases at J, with 7 bases between the two ends. Generated by immunoSEQ multiplex PCR, the TCRdb table keeps only in-frame clones and is missing some. The repertoire has over a million clones, approximately 76% of them found once; the top ten carry 1.4%. Sequenced: memory CD4+ T cells sorted from blood. Regarding subset: CD45RA-negative fraction. The TCR sequence derives from a man in his late teens or twenties in good health. The chain is built from TRBV10-1 and TRBJ2-7; D unresolved. CDR3 sequence reads: CASRPEEQYF. Here the CDR3 DNA reads TGCGCCAGCAGGCCGGAGGAGCAGTACTTC.